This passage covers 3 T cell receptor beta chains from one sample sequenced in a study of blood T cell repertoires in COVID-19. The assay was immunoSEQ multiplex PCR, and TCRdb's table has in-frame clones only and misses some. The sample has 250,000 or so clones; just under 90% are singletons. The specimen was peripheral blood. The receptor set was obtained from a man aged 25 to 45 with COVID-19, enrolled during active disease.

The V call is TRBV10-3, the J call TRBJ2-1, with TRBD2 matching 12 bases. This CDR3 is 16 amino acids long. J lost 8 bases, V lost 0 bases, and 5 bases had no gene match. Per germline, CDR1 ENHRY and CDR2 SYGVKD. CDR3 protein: CAISESSSGGGDEQFF. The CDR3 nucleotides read TGTGCCATCAGTGAGTCGTCTAGCGGGGGGGGCGATGAGCAGTTCTTC.

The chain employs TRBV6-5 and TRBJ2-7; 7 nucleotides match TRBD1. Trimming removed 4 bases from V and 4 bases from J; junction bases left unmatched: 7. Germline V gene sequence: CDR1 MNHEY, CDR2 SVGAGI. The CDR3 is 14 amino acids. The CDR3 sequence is CASSLQGFPYEQYF. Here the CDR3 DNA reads TGTGCCAGCAGTTTACAGGGGTTTCCGTACGAGCAGTACTTC.

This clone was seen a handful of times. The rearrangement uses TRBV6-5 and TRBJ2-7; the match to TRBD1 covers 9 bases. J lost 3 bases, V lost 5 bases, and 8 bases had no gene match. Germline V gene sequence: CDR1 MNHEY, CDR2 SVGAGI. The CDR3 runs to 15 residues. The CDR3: CASSPLTGGIYEQYF. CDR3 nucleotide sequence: TGTGCCAGCAGTCCCCTGACAGGGGGTATCTACGAGCAGTACTTC.